This T cell receptor (beta chain) is from a study of Ad26.COV2.S vaccination and SARS-CoV-2 variants. Study overall: Ad26.COV2.S given intramuscularly, once or twice 56 days apart. Study findings and constraints: The placebo group had lower spike-specific TCR breadth than the vaccine recipients did.

Treatment indicated: 19 received Ad26.COV2.S at low or high dose, single or two shots; 5 received placebo; per-sample allocation not given. Following the first vaccine or placebo injection, samples were taken on day 63. A remark on this clone: Its antigen is as yet unknown.

This table comes from immunoSEQ multiplex PCR, and its TCRdb copy is limited to in-frame clones, with some not included. This sample has more than 300,000 clones, with around nine tenths found just once. From germline, CDR1 is SEHNR and CDR2 FQNEAQ (reference sequence). The CDR3 sequence is 14 residues long. Trimming cost V 10 bases and J 6 bases; bases outside gene matches: 10. Material: peripheral blood, obtained in a trial of Ad26.COV2.S vaccine versus placebo. The V call is TRBV7-9, the J call TRBJ2-3; TRBD2 matches at 10 bases. The origin of this receptor is a person aged 18-65 years who received the Ad26.COV2.S COVID-19 vaccine or a placebo. The CDR3 nucleotides read TGTGCCAATGTGCTAGCGGGAGATGGTGATACGCAGTATTTT. This translates into CANVLAGDGDTQYF. Drawing the rest from reference TRBV7-9 and TRBJ2-3, the complete variable domain is DTGVSQNPRHKITKRGQNVTFRCDPISEHNRLYWYRQTLGQGPEFLTYFQNEAQLEKSRLLSDRFSAERPKGSFSTLEIQRTEQGDSAMYLCANVLAGDGDTQYFGPGTRLTVL.